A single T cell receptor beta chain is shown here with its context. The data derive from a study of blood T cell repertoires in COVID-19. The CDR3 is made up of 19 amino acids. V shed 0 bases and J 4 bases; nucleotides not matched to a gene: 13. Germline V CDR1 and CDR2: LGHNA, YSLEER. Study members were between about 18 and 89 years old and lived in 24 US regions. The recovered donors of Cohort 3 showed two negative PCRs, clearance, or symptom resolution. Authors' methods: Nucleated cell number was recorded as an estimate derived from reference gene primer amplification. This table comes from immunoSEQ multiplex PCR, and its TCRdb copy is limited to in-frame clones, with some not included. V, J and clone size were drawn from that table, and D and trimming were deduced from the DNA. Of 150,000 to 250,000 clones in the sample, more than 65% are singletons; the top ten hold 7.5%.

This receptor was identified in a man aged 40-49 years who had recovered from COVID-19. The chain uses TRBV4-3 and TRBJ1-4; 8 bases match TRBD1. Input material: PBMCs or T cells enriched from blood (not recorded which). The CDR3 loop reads CASSQDGGLDRALNEKLFF. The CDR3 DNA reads TGCGCCAGCAGCCAAGATGGGGGGCTGGACAGGGCCCTTAATGAAAAACTGTTTTTT.